This note documents a single TCR beta chain sequence. The CDR3 has 14 residues. V was trimmed by 9 bases and J by 0 bases, leaving 12 bases between them. Germline CDR1 LNHDA, CDR2 SQIVND (reference sequence). The sample comes from a study of blood T cell repertoires in COVID-19. As for the study in general: The cDNA or gDNA used as material had been derived from T cells, B-cell-depleted T cells, or PBMCs.

Participants, roughly 18 to 100 years old, spanned 25 or so US areas. Clones were sequenced by immunoSEQ multiplex PCR, and TCRdb holds only the in-frame ones, with some missing. Found here are roughly 370,000 clones, 80% to 90% of them singletons; the top ten hold roughly 10%. The rearrangement links TRBV19 to TRBJ1-5; D is undetermined. This TCR was sampled from a woman aged 45-60 years who had recovered from COVID-19. What was sequenced was PBMCs or T cells enriched from blood (not recorded which). The CDR3 DNA follows: TGTGCCAGCGGGTGGCAAAATAGCAATCAGCCCCAGCATTTT. Amino acids: CASGWQNSNQPQHF.